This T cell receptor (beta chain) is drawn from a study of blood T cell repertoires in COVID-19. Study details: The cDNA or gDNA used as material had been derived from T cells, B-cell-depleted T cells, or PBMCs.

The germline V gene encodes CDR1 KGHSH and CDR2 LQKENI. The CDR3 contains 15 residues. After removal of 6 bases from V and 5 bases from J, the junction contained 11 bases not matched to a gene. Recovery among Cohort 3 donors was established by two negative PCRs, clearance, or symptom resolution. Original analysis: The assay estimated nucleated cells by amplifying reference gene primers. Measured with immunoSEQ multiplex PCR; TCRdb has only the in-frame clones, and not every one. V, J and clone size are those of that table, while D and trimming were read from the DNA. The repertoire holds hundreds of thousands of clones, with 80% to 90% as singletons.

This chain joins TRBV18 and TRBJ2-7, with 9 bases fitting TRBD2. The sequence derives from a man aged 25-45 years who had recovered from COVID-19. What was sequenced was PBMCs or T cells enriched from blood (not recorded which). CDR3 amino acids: CASSEGSSGAHEQYF. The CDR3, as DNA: TGTGCCAGCTCGGAGGGATCTAGCGGGGCTCACGAGCAGTACTTC.